The present TCR beta chain was sequenced within a study of cytomegalovirus exposure and HLA in healthy donors. It was with 60 Vbeta and 13 Jbeta primers that the PCR ran. Clones were sequenced by immunoSEQ multiplex PCR, and TCRdb holds only the in-frame ones, with some missing. The sample shows roughly 190,000 clones, 79% of them seen only once. CDR1 LGHNA and CDR2 YNFKEQ come from the germline V gene. The CDR3 has 14 residues. Turning to this clone: An end of the junction does not agree with germline; a read error may underlie this.

This clonotype was obtained from a girl between 5 and 17 years old in good health and CMV-seropositive. The source material was PBMCs. The V and J genes are TRBV4-2 and TRBJ2-1, with 15 bases matching TRBD2. The CDR3 spells CASSQDWTSGGAVF. For the CDR3, the DNA is TGTGCCAGCAGCCAAGATTGGACTAGCGGGGGGGCGGTCTTC.